This TCR beta chain was found in a study of blood T cell repertoires in COVID-19. Across the study: Sites in the United States, Italy and Spain provided acute and convalescent COVID-19 samples.

In the authors' workflow: It was from reference gene primer amplification that nucleated cell counts were estimated. Sequenced by immunoSEQ multiplex PCR; TCRdb stores in-frame clones only, minus some. D and trimming were read from the DNA, whereas the V and J calls and clone size are those reported in that table. The table shows a few hundred thousand clones, with 90% occurring only once. V was trimmed by 2 bases and J by 4 bases, leaving 6 bases between them. This CDR3 contains 13 residues. The chain joins TRBV12-3 or TRBV12-4 to TRBJ1-5; D gene uncertain. The sequence came from a woman in her fifties or sixties with COVID-19, enrolled during active disease. Source material: peripheral blood. This CDR3 reads CASSLSTNQPQHF. The CDR3 DNA follows: TGTGCCAGCAGTTTATCCACTAATCAGCCCCAGCATTTT.